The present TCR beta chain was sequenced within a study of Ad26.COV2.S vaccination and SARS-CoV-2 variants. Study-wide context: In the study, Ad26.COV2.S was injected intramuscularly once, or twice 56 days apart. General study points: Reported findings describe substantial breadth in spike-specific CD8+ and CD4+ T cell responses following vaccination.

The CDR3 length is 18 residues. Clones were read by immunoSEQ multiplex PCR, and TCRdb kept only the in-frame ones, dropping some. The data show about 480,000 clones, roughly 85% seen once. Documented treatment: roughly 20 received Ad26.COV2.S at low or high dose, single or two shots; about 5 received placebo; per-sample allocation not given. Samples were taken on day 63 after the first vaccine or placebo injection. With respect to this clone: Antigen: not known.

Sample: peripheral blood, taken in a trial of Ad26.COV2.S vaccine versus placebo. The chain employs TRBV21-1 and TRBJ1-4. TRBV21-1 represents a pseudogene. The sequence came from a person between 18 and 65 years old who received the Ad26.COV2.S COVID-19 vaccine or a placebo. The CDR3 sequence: CASSGRGKNRGSNEKLFF. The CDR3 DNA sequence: TGTGCCAGCAGCGGACGGGGCAAAAACCGGGGATCTAATGAAAAACTGTTTTTT.